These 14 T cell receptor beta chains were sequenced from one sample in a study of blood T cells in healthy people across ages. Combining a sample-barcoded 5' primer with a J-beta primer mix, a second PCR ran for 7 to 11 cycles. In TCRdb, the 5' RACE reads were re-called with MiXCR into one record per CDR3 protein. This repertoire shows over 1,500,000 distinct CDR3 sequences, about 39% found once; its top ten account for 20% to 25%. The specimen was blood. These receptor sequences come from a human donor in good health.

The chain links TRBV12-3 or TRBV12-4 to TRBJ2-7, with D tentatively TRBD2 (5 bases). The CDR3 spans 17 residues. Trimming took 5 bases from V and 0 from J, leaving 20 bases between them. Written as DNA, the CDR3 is TGTGCCAGCAGTCCAGCCCCGATAGGGAGACGCTCCTACGAGCAGTACTTC. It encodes CASSPAPIGRRSYEQYF.

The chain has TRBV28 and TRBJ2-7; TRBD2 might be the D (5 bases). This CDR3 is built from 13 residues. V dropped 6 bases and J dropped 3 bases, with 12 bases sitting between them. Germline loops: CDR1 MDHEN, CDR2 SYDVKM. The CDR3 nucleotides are TGTGCCAGCAGATCAGGACTGAACTACGAGCAGTACTTC. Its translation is CASRSGLNYEQYF.

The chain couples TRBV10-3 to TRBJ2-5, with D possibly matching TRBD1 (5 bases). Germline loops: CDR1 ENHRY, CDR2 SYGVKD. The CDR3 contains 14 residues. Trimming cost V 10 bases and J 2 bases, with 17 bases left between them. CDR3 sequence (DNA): TGTGCCACCCTTCAGGCAGGGCCTCAAGAGACCCAGTACTTC. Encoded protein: CATLQAGPQETQYF.

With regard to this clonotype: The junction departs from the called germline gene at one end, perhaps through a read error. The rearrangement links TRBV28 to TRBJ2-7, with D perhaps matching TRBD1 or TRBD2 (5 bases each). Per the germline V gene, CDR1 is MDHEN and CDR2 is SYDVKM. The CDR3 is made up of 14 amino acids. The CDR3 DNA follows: TGTGCCAACAGTTTTGGGGGTCCTTCCTACGAGCAGTACTTC. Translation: CANSFGGPSYEQYF.

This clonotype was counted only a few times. CDR3 coding DNA: TGTGCCAGCAGCCTAACTAGCGGGGTGGCCTACGAGCAGTACTTC. Protein product: CASSLTSGVAYEQYF. The chain has TRBV27 and TRBJ2-7, with TRBD2 matching 10 bases. This CDR3 is built from 15 residues. Germline-derived CDR1 and CDR2 are MNHEY and SMNVEV (reference sequence). V shed 6 bases, J shed 2 bases, and the junction held 7 bases outside the gene matches.

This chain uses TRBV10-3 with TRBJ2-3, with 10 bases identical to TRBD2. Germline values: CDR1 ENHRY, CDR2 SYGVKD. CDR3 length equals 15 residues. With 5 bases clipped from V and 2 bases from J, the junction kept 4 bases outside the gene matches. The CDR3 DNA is TGTGCCATCAGTAGCGGGGGGGCGACCACAGATACGCAGTATTTT. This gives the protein CAISSGGATTDTQYF.

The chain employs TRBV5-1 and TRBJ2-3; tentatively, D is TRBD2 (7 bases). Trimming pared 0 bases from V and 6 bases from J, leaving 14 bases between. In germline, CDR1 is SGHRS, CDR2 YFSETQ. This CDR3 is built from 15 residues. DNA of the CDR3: TGCGCCAGCAGCTTGGAAGGGGGGGGGCCCGATACGCAGTATTTT. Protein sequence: CASSLEGGGPDTQYF.

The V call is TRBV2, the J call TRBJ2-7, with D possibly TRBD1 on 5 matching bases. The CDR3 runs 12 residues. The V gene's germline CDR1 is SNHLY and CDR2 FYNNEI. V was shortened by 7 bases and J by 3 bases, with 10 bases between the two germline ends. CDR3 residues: CASKDISYEQYF. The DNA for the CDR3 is TGTGCCAGCAAGGACATTAGCTACGAGCAGTACTTC.

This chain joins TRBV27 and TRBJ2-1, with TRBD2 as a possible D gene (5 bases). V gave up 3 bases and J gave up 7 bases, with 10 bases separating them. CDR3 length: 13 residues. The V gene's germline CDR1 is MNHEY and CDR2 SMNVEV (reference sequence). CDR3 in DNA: TGTGCCAGCAGTTTCAGATGGGAGAATGAGCAGTTCTTC. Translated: CASSFRWENEQFF.

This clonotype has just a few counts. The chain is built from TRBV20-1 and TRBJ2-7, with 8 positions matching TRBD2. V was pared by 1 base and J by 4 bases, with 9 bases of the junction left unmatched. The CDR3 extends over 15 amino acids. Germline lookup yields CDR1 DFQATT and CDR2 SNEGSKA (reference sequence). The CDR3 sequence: CSARGGLVDSYEQYF. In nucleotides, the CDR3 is TGCAGTGCTAGAGGGGGACTAGTCGACTCTTACGAGCAGTACTTC.

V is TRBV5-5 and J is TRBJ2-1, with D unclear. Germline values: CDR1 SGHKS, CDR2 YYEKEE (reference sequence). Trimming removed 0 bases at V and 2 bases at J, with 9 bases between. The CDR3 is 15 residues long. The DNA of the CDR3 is TGTGCCAGCAGCTTGGCCCACCAAACCTACAATGAGCAGTTCTTC. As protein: CASSLAHQTYNEQFF.

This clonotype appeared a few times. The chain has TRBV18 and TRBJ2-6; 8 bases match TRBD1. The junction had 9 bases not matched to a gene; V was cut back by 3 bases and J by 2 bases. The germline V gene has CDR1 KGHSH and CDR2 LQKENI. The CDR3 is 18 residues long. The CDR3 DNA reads TGTGCCAGCTCACCGGGAGGACAGGGAAGAGCTGGGGCCAACGTCCTGACTTTC. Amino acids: CASSPGGQGRAGANVLTF.

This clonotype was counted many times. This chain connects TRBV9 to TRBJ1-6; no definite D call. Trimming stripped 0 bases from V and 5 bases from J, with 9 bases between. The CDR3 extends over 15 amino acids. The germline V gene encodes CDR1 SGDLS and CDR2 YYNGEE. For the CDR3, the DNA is TGTGCCAGCAGCGTAGGATCAGCACATAATTCACCCCTCCACTTT. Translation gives CASSVGSAHNSPLHF.

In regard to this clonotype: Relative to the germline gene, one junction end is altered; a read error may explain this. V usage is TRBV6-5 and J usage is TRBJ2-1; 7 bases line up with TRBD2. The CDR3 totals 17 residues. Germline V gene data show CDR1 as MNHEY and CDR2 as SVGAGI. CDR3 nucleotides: TGTGCCAGCGGTTACTCGAGCGGGGCCGCACGGTACAATGGGCAGTTCTTC. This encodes CASGYSSGAARYNGQFF.